This TCR beta chain derives from a study of blood T cell repertoires in COVID-19. Study information: Samples came from the United States, Italy and Spain, spanning acute and convalescent COVID-19. Sources were T cells, B-cell-depleted T cells, or PBMCs; the material itself was cDNA or gDNA.

Under the authors' procedure: From reference gene primer amplification, estimates of nucleated cell counts were derived. Here immunoSEQ multiplex PCR was the method, and the copy in TCRdb shows in-frame clones only, minus some. The DNA gave D and trimming, while V, J and clone size come from that table. This table has roughly 200,000 clones, around 88% appearing once. The CDR3 consists of 13 residues. V lost 7 bases and J lost 4, with 13 bases in between. In germline, CDR1 is MNHEY, CDR2 SMNVEV (reference sequence). Specimen: peripheral blood. The genes are TRBV27 and TRBJ1-1; possible D gene TRBD1, 5 bases. The receptor was isolated from a woman in her twenties or thirties with acute or convalescent COVID-19. The CDR3 protein is CASIGGAPTEAFF. Written as DNA, the CDR3 is TGTGCCAGCATTGGAGGGGCTCCCACTGAAGCTTTCTTT.